Included here is one T cell receptor beta chain sequence, with context. This clone's antigen is unknown. No per-base quality is available; no much larger clone lies one base away. This entry is derived from a study of T cell changes during pregnancy in multiple sclerosis (dated by TCRdb to about 2019). Regarding the complete study: In women with multiple sclerosis, the researchers looked at how the T cell repertoire shifted as pregnancy progressed.

Library creation used the immunoSEQ multiplex PCR assay. In TCRdb, the immuneACCESS table is reduced to in-frame sequences with V and J assigned. These tables do not hold every clone; where another copy was compared, an unresolved V gene accounts for under half, and the others remain unexplained. The sample yields tens of thousands of clones; 75% to 90% were counted once. 0.45% to 0.65% of the sample is taken by the ten largest. The clonotype was recovered from a female donor with multiple sclerosis, enrolled in a pregnancy study. The sample in question was CD4+ T cells from peripheral blood mononuclear cells, obtained in the first trimester of pregnancy.

The nucleotides are TGTGCCAGCAGCTTGCTAGCGGGGAGAGAGACCCAGTACTTC. Its protein reads: CASSLLAGRETQYF. The rearranged chain carries TRBV7-9 and TRBJ2-5, with TRBD2 identical over 9 junction bases. Germline trimming amounts to 3 bases on V and 4 bases on J, with 3 as the count of junction bases outside the gene matches. The CDR3 starts with the cysteine, ends with the phenylalanine, and has 14 residues. Only the CDR3 part of the read is kept: 42 bases, read in frame from the first base. Sequences SEHNR (CDR1) and FQNEAQ (CDR2) are obtained from the germline V gene (reference sequence). The entire variable domain, with the stretches around the CDR3 drawn from the reference TRBV7-9 and TRBJ2-5 proteins, is DTGVSQNPRHKITKRGQNVTFRCDPISEHNRLYWYRQTLGQGPEFLTYFQNEAQLEKSRLLSDRFSAERPKGSFSTLEIQRTEQGDSAMYLCASSLLAGRETQYFGPGTRLLVL.